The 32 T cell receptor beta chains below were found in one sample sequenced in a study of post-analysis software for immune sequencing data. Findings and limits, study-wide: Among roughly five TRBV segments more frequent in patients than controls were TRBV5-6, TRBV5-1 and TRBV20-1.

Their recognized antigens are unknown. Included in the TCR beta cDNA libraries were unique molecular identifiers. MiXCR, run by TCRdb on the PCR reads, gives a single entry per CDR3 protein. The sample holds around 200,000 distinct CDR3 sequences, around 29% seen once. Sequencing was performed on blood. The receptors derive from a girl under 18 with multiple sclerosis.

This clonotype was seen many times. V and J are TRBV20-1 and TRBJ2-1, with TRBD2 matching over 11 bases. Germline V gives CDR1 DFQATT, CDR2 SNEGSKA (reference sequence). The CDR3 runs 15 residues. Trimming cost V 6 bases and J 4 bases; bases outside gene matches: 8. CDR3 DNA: TGCAGTGCCCGATCCGGGACTAGCGGATACAATGAGCAGTTCTTC. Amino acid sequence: CSARSGTSGYNEQFF.

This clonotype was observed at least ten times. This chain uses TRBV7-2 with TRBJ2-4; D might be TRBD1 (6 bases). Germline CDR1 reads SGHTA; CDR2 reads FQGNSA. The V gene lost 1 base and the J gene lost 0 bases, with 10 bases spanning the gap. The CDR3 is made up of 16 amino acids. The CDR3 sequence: CASSLGTALAKNIQYF. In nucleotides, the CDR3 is TGTGCCAGCAGCTTAGGGACAGCCCTAGCCAAAAACATTCAGTACTTC.

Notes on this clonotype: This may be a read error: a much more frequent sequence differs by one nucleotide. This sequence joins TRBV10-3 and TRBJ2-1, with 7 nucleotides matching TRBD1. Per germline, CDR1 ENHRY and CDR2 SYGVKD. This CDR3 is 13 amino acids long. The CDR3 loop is CAIRTGTDNKQFF. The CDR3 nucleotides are TGTGCCATCAGGACCGGGACAGACAATAAGCAGTTCTTC.

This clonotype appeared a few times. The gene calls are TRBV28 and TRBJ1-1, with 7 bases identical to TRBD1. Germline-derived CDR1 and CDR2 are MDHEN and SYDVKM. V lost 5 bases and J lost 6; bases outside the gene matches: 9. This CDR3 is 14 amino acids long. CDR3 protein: CASSLTQGKAEAFF. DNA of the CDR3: TGTGCCAGCAGTCTAACACAGGGGAAGGCTGAAGCTTTCTTT.

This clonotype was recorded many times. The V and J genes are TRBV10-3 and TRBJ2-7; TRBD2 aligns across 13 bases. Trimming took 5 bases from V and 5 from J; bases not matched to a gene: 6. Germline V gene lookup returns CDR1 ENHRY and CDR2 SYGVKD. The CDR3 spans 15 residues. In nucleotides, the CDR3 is TGTGCCATCAGTCATGGACTAGCGGGGGCCGACGAGCAGTACTTC. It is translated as CAISHGLAGADEQYF.

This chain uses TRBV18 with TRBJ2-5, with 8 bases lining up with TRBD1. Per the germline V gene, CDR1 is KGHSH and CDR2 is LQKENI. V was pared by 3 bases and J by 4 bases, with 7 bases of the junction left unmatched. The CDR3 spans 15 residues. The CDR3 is CASSPGQGGRETQYF. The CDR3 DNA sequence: TGTGCCAGCTCACCTGGACAGGGAGGAAGAGAGACCCAGTACTTC.

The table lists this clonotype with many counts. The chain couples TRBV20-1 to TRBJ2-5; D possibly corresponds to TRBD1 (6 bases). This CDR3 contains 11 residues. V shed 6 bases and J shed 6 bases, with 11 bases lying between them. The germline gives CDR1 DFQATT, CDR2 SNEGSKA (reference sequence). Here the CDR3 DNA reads TGCAGTGCCCCCGGACAGCAGACCCAGTACTTC. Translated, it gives CSAPGQQTQYF.

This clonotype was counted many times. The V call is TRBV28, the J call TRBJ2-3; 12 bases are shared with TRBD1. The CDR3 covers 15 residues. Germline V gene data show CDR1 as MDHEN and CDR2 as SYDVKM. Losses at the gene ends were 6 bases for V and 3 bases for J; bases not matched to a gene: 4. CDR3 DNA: TGTGCCAGCAGGGGACAGGGGGCAGGAACAGATACGCAGTATTTT. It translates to CASRGQGAGTDTQYF.

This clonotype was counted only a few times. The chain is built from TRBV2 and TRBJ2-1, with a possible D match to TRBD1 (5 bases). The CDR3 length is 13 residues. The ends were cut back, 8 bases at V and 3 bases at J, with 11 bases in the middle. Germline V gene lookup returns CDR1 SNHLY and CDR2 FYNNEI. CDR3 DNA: TGTGCCAGCCGACAGCAGCGCTACAATGAGCAGTTCTTC. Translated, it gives CASRQQRYNEQFF.

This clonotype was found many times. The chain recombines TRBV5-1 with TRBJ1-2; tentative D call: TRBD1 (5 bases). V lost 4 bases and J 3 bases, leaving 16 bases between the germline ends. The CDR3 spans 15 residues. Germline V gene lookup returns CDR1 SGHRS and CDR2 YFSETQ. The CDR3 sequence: CASSPASGVYYGYTF. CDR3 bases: TGCGCCAGCAGCCCGGCTTCGGGGGTTTACTATGGCTACACCTTC.

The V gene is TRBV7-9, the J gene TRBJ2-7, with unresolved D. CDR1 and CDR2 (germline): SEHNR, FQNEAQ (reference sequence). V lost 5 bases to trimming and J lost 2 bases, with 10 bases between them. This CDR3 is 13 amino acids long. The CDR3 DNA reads TGTGCCAGCAGCGCCGAACGAGCCTACGAGCAGTACTTC. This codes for CASSAERAYEQYF.

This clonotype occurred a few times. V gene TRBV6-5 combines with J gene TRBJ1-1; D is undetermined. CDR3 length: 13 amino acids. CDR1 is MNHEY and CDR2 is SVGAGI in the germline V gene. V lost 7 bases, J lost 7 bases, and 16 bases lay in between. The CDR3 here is CASIWRWPDEAFF. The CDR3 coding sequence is TGTGCCAGCATATGGAGGTGGCCGGATGAAGCTTTCTTT.

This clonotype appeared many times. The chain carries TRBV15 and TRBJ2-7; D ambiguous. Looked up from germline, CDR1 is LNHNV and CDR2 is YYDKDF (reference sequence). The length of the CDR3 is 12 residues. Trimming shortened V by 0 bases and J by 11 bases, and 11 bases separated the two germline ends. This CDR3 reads CATSRDSQREYF. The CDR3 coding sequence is TGTGCCACCAGCAGAGATTCCCAGCGCGAGTACTTC.

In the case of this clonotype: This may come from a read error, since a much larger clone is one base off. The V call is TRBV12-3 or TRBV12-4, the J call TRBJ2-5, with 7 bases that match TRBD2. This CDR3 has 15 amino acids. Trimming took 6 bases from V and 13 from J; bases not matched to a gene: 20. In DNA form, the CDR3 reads TGTGCCAGCAGGGACACTAGCGTACCTTTATTCGAGCGGTACTTC. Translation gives CASRDTSVPLFERYF.

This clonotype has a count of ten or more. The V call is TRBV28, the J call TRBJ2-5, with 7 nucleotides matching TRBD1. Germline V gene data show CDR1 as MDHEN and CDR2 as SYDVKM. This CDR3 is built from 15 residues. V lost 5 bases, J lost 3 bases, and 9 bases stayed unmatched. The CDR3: CASSRRQGGKETQYF. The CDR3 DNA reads TGTGCCAGCAGTCGGAGACAGGGTGGTAAAGAGACCCAGTACTTC.

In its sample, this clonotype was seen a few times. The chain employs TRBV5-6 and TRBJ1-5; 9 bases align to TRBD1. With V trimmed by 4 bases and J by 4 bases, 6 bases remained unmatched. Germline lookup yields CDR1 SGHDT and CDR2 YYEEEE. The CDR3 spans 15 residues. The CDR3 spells CASSRRDRANQPQHF. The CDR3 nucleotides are TGTGCCAGCAGCCGCCGGGACAGGGCAAATCAGCCCCAGCATTTT.

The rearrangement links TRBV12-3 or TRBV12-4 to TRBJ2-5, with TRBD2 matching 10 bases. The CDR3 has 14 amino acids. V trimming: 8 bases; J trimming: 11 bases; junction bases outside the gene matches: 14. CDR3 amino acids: CASRDSGGNNEQYF. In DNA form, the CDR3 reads TGTGCCAGCCGTGATAGCGGGGGGAACAATGAGCAGTACTTC.

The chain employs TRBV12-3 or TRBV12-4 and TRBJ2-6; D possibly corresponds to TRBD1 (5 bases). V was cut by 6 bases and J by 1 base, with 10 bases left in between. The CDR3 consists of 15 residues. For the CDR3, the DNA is TGTGCCAGCAGCCGCGACAGATCTGGGGCCAACGTCCTGACTTTC. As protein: CASSRDRSGANVLTF.

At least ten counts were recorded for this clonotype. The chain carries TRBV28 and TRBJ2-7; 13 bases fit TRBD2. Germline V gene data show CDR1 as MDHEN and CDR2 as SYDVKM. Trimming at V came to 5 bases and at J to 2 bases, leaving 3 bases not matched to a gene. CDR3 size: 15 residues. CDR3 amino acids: CASSLGTSGTYEQYF. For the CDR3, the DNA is TGTGCCAGCAGTCTCGGGACTAGCGGGACCTACGAGCAGTACTTC.

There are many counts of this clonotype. CDR3 sequence reads: CASSPPGTSGYNEQFF. The CDR3 DNA reads as TGTGCCAGCTCACCCCCCGGGACTAGCGGGTACAATGAGCAGTTCTTC. V usage is TRBV18 and J usage is TRBJ2-1; 12 bases are a match to TRBD2. Germline CDR1 reads KGHSH; CDR2 reads LQKENI. V gave up 3 bases and J gave up 4 bases; unmatched junction bases: 4. CDR3 length equals 16 residues. The full variable domain, its missing parts supplied by reference TRBV18 and TRBJ2-1, is NAGVMQNPRHLVRRRGQEARLRCSPMKGHSHVYWYRQLPEEGLKFMVYLQKENIIDESGMPKERFSAEFPKEGPSILRIQQVVRGDSAAYFCASSPPGTSGYNEQFFGPGTRLTVL.

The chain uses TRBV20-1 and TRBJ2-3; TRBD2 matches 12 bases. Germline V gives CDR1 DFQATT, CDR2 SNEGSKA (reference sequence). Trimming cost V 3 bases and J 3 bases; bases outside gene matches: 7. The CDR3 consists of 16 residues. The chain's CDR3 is CSASLRLAGETDTQYF. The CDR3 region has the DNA TGCAGTGCTAGCCTCCGACTAGCGGGAGAGACAGATACGCAGTATTTT.

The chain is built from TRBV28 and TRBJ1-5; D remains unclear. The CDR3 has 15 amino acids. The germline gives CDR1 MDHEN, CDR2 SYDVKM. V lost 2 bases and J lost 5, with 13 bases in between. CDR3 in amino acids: CASSLVSGNDQPQHF. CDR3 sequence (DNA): TGTGCCAGCAGTTTAGTTTCGGGAAACGATCAGCCCCAGCATTTT.

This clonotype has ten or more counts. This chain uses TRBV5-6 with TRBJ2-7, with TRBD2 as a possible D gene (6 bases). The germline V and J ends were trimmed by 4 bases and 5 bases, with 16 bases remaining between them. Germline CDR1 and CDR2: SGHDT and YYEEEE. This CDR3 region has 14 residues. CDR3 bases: TGTGCCAGCAGCGCGGGGACGGACCTTCACGAGCAGTACTTC. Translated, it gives CASSAGTDLHEQYF. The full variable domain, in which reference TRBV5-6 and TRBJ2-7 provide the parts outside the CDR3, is DAGVTQSPTHLIKTRGQQVTLRCSPKSGHDTVSWYQQALGQGPQFIFQYYEEEERQRGNFPDRFSGHQFPNYSSELNVNALLLGDSALYLCASSAGTDLHEQYFGPGTRLTVT.

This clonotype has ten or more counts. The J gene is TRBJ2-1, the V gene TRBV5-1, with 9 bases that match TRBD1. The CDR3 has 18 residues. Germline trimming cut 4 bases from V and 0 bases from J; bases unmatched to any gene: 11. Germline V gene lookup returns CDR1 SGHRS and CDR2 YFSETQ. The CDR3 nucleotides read TGCGCCAGCAGCGACCAGGACAGGGGCTTGTACTCCTACAATGAGCAGTTCTTC. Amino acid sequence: CASSDQDRGLYSYNEQFF.

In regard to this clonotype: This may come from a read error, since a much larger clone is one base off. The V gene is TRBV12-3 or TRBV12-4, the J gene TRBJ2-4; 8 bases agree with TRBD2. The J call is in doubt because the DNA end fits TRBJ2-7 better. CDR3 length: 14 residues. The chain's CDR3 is CASSAGTRLYEQYF. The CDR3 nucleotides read TGTGCCAGCAGCGCCGGGACTAGACTCTACGAGCAGTACTTC.

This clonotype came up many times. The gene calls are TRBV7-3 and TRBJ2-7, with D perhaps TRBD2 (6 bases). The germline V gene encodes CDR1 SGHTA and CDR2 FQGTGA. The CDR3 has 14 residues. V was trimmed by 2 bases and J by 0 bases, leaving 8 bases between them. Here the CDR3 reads CASSLRRDSYEQYF. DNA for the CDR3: TGTGCCAGCAGCTTACGGCGGGACTCCTACGAGCAGTACTTC.

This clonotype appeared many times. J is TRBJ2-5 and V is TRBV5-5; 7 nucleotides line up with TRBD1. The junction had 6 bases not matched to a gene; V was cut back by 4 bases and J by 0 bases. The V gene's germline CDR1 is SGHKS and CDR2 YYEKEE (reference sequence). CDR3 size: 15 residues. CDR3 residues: CASSPVTGYQETQYF. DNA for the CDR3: TGTGCCAGCAGCCCTGTGACAGGGTACCAAGAGACCCAGTACTTC.

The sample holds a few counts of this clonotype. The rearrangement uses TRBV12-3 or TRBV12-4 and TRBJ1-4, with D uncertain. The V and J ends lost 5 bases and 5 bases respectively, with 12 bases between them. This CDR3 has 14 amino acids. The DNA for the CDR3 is TGTGCCAGCAGTGTGGGTACCCTGAATGAAAAACTGTTTTTT. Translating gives CASSVGTLNEKLFF.

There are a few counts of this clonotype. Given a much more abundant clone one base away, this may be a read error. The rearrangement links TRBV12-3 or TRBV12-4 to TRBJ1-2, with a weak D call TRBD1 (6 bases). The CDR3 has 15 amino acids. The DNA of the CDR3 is TGTGCCGGCAGTTTTTACAGGGTGGGCGTCTCTGGCTACACCTTC. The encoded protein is CAGSFYRVGVSGYTF.

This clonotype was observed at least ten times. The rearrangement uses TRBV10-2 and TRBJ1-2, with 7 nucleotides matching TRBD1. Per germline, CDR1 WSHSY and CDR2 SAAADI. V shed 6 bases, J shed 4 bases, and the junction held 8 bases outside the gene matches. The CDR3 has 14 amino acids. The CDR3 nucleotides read TGCGCCAGCAGATCCTCGGGACAGATCTATGGCTACACCTTC. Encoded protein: CASRSSGQIYGYTF.

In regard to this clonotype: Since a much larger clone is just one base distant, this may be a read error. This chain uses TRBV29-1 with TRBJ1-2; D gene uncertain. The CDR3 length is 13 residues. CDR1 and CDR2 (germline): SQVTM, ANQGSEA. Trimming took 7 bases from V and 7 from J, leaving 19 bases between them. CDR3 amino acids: CSADLGRLRGYTF. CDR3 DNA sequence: TGCAGCGCTGATCTCGGGCGTCTGCGTGGCTACACCTTC.

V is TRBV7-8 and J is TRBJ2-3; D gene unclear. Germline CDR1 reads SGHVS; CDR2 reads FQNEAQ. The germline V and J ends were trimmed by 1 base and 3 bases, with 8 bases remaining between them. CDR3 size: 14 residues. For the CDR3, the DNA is TGTGCCAGCAGCTTAGGGGCCGCAACAGATACGCAGTATTTT. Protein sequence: CASSLGAATDTQYF.